Listed below are T cell receptor beta chains from one sample, sequenced in a study of blood T cell repertoires in COVID-19. This table comes from immunoSEQ multiplex PCR, and its TCRdb copy is limited to in-frame clones, with some not included. The sample holds approximately 150,000 clones; more than 65% are singletons and the top ten take around 6.7%. Sequenced: peripheral blood. The receptor set was obtained from a woman in her forties or fifties in a cohort sampled during active or convalescent COVID-19. Each CDR3 is given with its conserved first and last residue. D genes are given only for firm matches. Size is omitted from some rows. Given values are once, few, many or a class for expanded clones.

>TRBV7-3|-|-|TRBJ2-3
TGTGCCAGCAGCGTTACGGGCCAGGGGACAGATACGCAGTATTTT
CASSVTGQGTDTQYF
>TRBV14|TRBD2|few|TRBJ2-5
TGTGCCAGCAGCCAGAGACACGGGGGGAAGACCCAGTACTTC
CASSQRHGGKTQYF
>TRBV2|TRBD2|-|TRBJ2-3
TGTGCCAGCAGAAAGGAGGGACTAGCGGGGGGCACAGATACGCAGTATTTT
CASRKEGLAGGTDTQYF
>TRBV4-1|TRBD1|-|TRBJ1-2
TGCGCCAGCAGCCTTACAGAGGGGACAGCCGATTGGGGCTACACCTTC
CASSLTEGTADWGYTF
>TRBV4-3|-|-|TRBJ1-1
TGCGCCAGCAGCCAAGAGCACATTCAGGAACCGACGAACACTGAAGCTTTCTTT
CASSQEHIQEPTNTEAFF
>TRBV5-1|-|once|TRBJ1-5
TGCGCCAGCAGTTCGGACGGGGGCAATCAGCCCCAGCATTTT
CASSSDGGNQPQHF
>TRBV27|TRBD1|-|TRBJ2-5
TGTGCCAGCAGTTTAAAAGGCCGACAGGGGGGAGAGACCCAGTACTTC
CASSLKGRQGGETQYF
>TRBV19|TRBD2|-|TRBJ2-7
TGTGCCAGTAGTACTAGCGGGGGGAGCTCCTACGAGCAGTACTTC
CASSTSGGSSYEQYF
>TRBV5-1|TRBD2|-|TRBJ2-2
TGCGCCAGCAGCTTGGACCGGGGGGGCACCGGGGAGCTGTTTTTT
CASSLDRGGTGELFF
>TRBV19|-|-|TRBJ2-3
TGTGCCAGTAGTATAGGGGCCCTTCTTACGCAGTATTTT
CASSIGALLTQYF
>TRBV10-3|-|-|TRBJ2-7
TGTGCCATCAAGGACACCCTGACCTACGAGCAGTACTTC
CAIKDTLTYEQYF
>TRBV2|-|-|TRBJ2-7
TGTGCCAGCAAGGTTCAGCAGGGTTCCGAGCAGTACTTC
CASKVQQGSEQYF
>TRBV9|-|-|TRBJ2-7
TGTGCCAGCAGCGTAGTCGACGAGCAGTACTTC
CASSVVDEQYF
>TRBV19|-|-|TRBJ2-4
TGTGCCAGTAGTAAAGGAGGCGGAGGGGACATTCAGTACTTC
CASSKGGGGDIQYF
>TRBV6-5|TRBD1|-|TRBJ2-7
TGTGCCAGCAGTTACTACGGGACAGGGAGGTCCTACGAGCAGTACTTC
CASSYYGTGRSYEQYF
>TRBV5-8|TRBD2|-|TRBJ2-2
TGTGCCAGCAGCTTGCGCGGGGGGACCGGGGAGCTGTTTTTT
CASSLRGGTGELFF
>TRBV18|TRBD1|-|TRBJ2-7
TGTGCCAGCTCACCACCGGCTCAGGGGGTCTACGAGCAGTACTTC
CASSPPAQGVYEQYF
>TRBV25-1|TRBD1|-|TRBJ2-2
TGTGCCAGCGCCCCCGGGACAGGACTCACCGGGGAGCTGTTTTTT
CASAPGTGLTGELFF
>TRBV20-1|TRBD2|-|TRBJ2-1
TGCAGTGCGAGACTAGCCAATGAGCAGTTCTTC
CSARLANEQFF
>TRBV3-1/TRBV3-2|TRBD1|once|TRBJ1-2
TGTGCCAGCAGCCAACCTGACAGGGTATCTGGCTATGGCTACACCTTC
CASSQPDRVSGYGYTF
>TRBV6-5|-|-|TRBJ2-1
TGTGCCAGCAGATCTCGGGACATTGAGCAGTTCTTC
CASRSRDIEQFF
>TRBV4-3|-|once|TRBJ2-1
TGCGCCAGCAGCCAAGATGCCGGGGCCTACAATGAGCAGTTCTTC
CASSQDAGAYNEQFF
>TRBV7-2|-|-|TRBJ2-4
TGTGCCAGCAGCTACCAGTGGGCTGGAAACATTCAGTACTTC
CASSYQWAGNIQYF